This TCR beta chain was obtained from a study of blood T cell repertoires in COVID-19. V was clipped by 6 bases and J by 3 bases; unmatched bases: 2. This CDR3 is 13 amino acids long. The germline CDR1 and CDR2 sequences are MNHEY and SVGAGI. TCRdb's table, derived via immunoSEQ multiplex PCR, lists solely in-frame clones and lacks some. The sample has under 85,000 clones; 75% to 90% are singletons. This clone was seen just once. This clonotype was sampled from a man aged 60 to 75 with active or convalescent COVID-19. The sample was peripheral blood. This chain links TRBV6-5 with TRBJ1-5, with 7 bases matching TRBD1. The CDR3 loop reads CASRGGPNQPQHF. DNA for the CDR3: TGTGCCAGCAGAGGGGGCCCCAATCAGCCCCAGCATTTT.